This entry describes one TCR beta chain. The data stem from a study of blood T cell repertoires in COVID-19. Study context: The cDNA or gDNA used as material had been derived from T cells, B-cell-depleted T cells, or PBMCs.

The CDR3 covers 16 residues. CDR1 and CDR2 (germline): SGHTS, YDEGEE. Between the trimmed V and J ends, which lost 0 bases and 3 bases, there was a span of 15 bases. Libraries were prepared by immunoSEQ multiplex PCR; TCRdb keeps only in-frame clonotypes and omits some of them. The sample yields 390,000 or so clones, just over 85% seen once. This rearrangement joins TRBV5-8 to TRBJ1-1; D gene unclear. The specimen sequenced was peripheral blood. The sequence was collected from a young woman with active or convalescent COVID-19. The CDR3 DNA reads TGTGCCAGCAGCTTGGCCGTGCGCAAATCGGACACTGAAGCTTTCTTT. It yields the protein CASSLAVRKSDTEAFF.